A single T cell receptor beta chain is shown here with its context. The data derive from a study of cytomegalovirus exposure and HLA in healthy donors. The primer mix had 60 Vbeta and 13 Jbeta primers. TCRdb's table, derived via immunoSEQ multiplex PCR, lists solely in-frame clones and lacks some. This table has about 190,000 clones, approximately 80% appearing once. Input material: PBMCs. This receptor was taken from a woman between 18 and 30 years old in good health and CMV-seropositive.

This CDR3 reads CASSLGQGTQNEKLFF. CDR3 bases: TGTGCCAGCAGCCTGGGACAGGGAACCCAAAATGAAAAACTGTTTTTT. The V and J genes are TRBV11-3 and TRBJ1-4; 9 bases fit TRBD1. This CDR3 is built from 16 residues. The ends lost 5 bases at V and 5 bases at J; junction bases unmatched: 9. Germline V gives CDR1 SGHNT, CDR2 YENEEA.